The 3 T cell receptor beta chains given below trace back to one sample, sequenced in a study of T cell responses to AZD1222 COVID-19 vaccine. Generated by immunoSEQ multiplex PCR, the TCRdb table keeps only in-frame clones and is missing some. The sample lists about 160,000 clones; 91% were seen once. The input for sequencing was peripheral blood, taken on day 0 of AZD1222 vaccination. The receptors here all came from an adult in good health.

V gene TRBV19 combines with J gene TRBJ1-1; no clear D gene. Trimming removed 5 bases from V and 0 bases from J, with 10 bases in between. Germline lookup yields CDR1 LNHDA and CDR2 SQIVND (reference sequence). The length of the CDR3 is 14 residues. The CDR3 is CASSLIGLNTEAFF. DNA for the CDR3: TGTGCCAGTAGTCTTATAGGGTTGAACACTGAAGCTTTCTTT.

The chain carries TRBV28 and TRBJ2-7, with a possible D match to TRBD2 (7 bases). CDR3 length equals 15 residues. V dropped 8 bases and J dropped 4 bases, with 21 bases sitting between them. Germline loops: CDR1 MDHEN, CDR2 SYDVKM. Here the CDR3 DNA reads TGTGCCAGCGACGGCGGGGGCGGCTCGGTTTACGAGCAGTACTTC. Its translation: CASDGGGGSVYEQYF.

V is TRBV29-1 and J is TRBJ1-3; D call uncertain. Germline V gives CDR1 SQVTM, CDR2 ANQGSEA. This CDR3 is built from 12 residues. Trimming pared 5 bases from V and 0 bases from J, leaving 5 bases between. Written as DNA, the CDR3 is TGCAGCGTTATCTTCTCTGGAAACACCATATATTTT. Its protein product is CSVIFSGNTIYF.